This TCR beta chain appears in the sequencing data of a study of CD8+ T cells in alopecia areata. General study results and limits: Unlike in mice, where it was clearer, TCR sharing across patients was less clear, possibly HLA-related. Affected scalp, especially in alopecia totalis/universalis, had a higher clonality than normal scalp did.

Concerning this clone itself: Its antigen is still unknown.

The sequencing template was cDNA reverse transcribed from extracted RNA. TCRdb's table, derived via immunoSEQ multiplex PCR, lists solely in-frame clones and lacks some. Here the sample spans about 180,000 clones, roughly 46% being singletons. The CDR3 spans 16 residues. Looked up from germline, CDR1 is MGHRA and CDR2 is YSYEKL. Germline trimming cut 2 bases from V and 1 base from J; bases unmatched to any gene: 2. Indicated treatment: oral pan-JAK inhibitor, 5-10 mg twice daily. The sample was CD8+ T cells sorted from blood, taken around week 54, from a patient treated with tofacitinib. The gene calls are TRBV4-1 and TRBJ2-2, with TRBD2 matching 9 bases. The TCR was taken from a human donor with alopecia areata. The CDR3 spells CASSQRTSENTGELFF. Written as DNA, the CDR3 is TGCGCCAGCAGCCAACGGACTAGCGAGAACACCGGGGAGCTGTTTTTT.